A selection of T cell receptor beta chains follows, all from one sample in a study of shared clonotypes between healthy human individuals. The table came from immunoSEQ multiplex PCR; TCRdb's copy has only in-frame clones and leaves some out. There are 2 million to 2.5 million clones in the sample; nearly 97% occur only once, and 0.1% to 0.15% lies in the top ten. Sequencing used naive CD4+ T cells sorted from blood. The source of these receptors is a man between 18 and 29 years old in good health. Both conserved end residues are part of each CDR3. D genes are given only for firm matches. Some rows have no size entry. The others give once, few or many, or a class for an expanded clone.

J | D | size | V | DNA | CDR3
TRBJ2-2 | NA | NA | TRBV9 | TGTGCCAGCAGCGTAATAGGGGGACTGAACACCGGGGAGCTGTTTTTT | CASSVIGGLNTGELFF
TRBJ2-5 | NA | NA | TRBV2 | TGTGCCAGCATTGATTTAGCGGCGGCGAACCAAGAGACCCAGTACTTC | CASIDLAAANQETQYF
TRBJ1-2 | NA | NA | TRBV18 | TGTGCCAGCTCACCACCCACAGCTTGGTATGGCTACACCTTC | CASSPPTAWYGYTF
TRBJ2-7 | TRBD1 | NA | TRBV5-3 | TGTGCCAGAAGCCAACGGCCGGGACAGGGGAAATACGAGCAGTACTTC | CARSQRPGQGKYEQYF
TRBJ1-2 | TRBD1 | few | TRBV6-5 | TGTGCCAGCAGTTACTTCGGGCAGGGGGCAGACTATGGCTACACCTTC | CASSYFGQGADYGYTF
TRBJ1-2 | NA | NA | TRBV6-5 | TGTGCCAGCAGTTACTTACCTCAAGTTGGAGGCTACACCTTC | CASSYLPQVGGYTF
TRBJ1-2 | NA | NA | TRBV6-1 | TGTGCCACCTCCACAAATCGACAGTCTAACTATGGCTACACCTTC | CATSTNRQSNYGYTF
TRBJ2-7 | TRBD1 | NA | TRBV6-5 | TGTGCCAGCAGTGCCTCAGGGGGTTCCTACGAGCAGTACTTC | CASSASGGSYEQYF
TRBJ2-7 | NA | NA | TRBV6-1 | TGTGCCAGCAGTGAATATGACTACGAGCAGTACTTC | CASSEYDYEQYF
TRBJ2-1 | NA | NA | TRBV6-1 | TGTGCCAGCAGTGTCGACTCCTACTCCTACAATGAGCAGTTCTTC | CASSVDSYSYNEQFF
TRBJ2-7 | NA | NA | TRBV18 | TGTGCCAGCTCCCCCAGGGACTCAGAGTTCGAGCAGTACTTC | CASSPRDSEFEQYF
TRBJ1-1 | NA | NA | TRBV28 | TGTGCCAGCAGTTTATTGGGCAACGAAGCTTTCTTT | CASSLLGNEAFF
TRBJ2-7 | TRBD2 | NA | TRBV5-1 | TGCGCCAGCAGCTATGGGACTAGCGGGAGAGGCCCCTACGAGCAGTACTTC | CASSYGTSGRGPYEQYF
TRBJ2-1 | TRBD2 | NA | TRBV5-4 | TGTGCCAGCAGCTCGACTAGCGGGGGGCTGGGAGAGCAGTTCTTC | CASSSTSGGLGEQFF
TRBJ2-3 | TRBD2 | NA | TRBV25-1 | TGTGCCAGCAGAAGGAGCAGCGGGGCCGGAGATACGCAGTATTTT | CASRRSSGAGDTQYF
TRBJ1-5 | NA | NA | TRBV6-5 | TGTGCCAGCAGTTCAGGGGTAGCTGGGCCCCAGCATTTT | CASSSGVAGPQHF
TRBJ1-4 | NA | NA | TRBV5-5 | TGTGCCAGCAGCTTGACAGGTGCAACTAATGAAAAACTGTTTTTT | CASSLTGATNEKLFF
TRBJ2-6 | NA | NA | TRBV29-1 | TGCAGCGTTACGGGGGACCCCCGCTCTGGGGCCAACGTCCTGACTTTC | CSVTGDPRSGANVLTF
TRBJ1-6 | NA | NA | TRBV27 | TGTGCCAGCACAGGCCCGGGACGGGGAAATTCACCCCTCCACTTT | CASTGPGRGNSPLHF
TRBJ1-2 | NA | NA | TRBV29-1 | TGCAGCGTTGATGATCCGCAGCTCTATGGCTACACCTTC | CSVDDPQLYGYTF
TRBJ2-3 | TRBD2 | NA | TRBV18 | TGTGCCAGCTCACCAGTGGCTAGCGGGGGAGTCACAGATACGCAGTATTTT | CASSPVASGGVTDTQYF
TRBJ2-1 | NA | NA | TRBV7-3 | TGTGCCAGCAGCCTCGGGCGGGGCGAGTACAATGAGCAGTTCTTC | CASSLGRGEYNEQFF
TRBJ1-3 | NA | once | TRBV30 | TGTGCCTGGAGTACCACCATGGTAGTCTCTGGAAACACCATATATTTT | CAWSTTMVVSGNTIYF
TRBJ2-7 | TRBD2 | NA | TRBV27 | TGTGCCAGCAGGAAGACTAGCGGGAGCATCATTTACTACGAGCAGTACTTC | CASRKTSGSIIYYEQYF
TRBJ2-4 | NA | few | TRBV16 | TGTGCCAGCAGCCAAGGTCCGACAGGCAAAAACATTCAGTACTTC | CASSQGPTGKNIQYF
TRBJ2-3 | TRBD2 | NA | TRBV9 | TGTGCCAGCAGCGTGACTAGCGGGGGGCCAACAGATACGCAGTATTTT | CASSVTSGGPTDTQYF
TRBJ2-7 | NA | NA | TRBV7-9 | TGTGCCAGCAGCTTCGGGGGTTCCTACGAGCAGTACTTC | CASSFGGSYEQYF
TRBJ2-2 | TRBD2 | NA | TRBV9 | TGTGCCAGCAGCCTAACTAGCGGGACCTACACCGGGGAGCTGTTTTTT | CASSLTSGTYTGELFF